The following is a TCR beta chain sequence with its context. The antigen is not known. This CDR3 comprises 15 residues. The germline CDR1 and CDR2 sequences are MNHEY and SMNVEV (reference sequence). V lost 5 bases to trimming and J lost 0 bases, with 11 bases between them. The sample belongs to a study of cytomegalovirus exposure and HLA in healthy donors. Study observations and caveats: Many donors shared some public TCRs, even though most TCR sequences were rare. High specificity and sensitivity for cytomegalovirus status were reported for the classifier.

Produced via immunoSEQ multiplex PCR; TCRdb's table is partial and in-frame only. This table holds approximately 300,000 clones, roughly 88% found once. This chain links TRBV27 with TRBJ1-3, with D hard to call. The origin of this receptor is a young woman in good health and CMV-seronegative. The source material was PBMCs. The CDR3, as DNA: TGTGCCAGCAGTGGGCAGGCAACCTCTGGAAACACCATATATTTT. Its protein product is CASSGQATSGNTIYF.